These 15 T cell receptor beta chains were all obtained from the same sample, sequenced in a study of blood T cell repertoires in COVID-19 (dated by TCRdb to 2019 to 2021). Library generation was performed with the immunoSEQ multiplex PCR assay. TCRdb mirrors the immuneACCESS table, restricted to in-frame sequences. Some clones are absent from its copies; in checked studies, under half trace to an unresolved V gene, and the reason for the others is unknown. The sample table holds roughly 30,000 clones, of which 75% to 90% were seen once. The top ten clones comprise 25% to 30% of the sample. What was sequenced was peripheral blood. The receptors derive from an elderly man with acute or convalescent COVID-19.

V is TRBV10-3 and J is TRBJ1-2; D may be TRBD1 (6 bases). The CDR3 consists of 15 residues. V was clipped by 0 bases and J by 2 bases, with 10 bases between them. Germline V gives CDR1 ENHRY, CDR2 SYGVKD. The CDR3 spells CAISESSTGNYGYTF. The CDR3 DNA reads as TGTGCCATCAGTGAGTCTTCGACAGGCAACTATGGCTACACCTTC.

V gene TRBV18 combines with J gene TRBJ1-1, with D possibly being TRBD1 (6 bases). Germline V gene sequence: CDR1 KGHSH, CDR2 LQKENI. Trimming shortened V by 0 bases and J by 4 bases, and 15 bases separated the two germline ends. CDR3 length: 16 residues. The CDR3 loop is CASSPPNRAAFTEAFF. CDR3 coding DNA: TGTGCCAGCTCACCACCGAACAGGGCGGCGTTCACTGAAGCTTTCTTT.

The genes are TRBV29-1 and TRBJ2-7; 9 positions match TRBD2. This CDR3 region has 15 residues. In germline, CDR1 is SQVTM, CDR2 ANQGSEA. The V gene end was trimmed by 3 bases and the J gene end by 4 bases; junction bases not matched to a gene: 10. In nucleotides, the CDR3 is TGCAGCGTTGATGGGATCGGGGCGGGAGGGTACGAGCAGTACTTC. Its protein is CSVDGIGAGGYEQYF.

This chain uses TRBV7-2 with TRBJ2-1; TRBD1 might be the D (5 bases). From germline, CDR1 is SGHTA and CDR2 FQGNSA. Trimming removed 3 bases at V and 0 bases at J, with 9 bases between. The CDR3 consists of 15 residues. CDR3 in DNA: TGTGCCAGCAGCTTGAGCCAGGGCTCCTACAATGAGCAGTTCTTC. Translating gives CASSLSQGSYNEQFF.

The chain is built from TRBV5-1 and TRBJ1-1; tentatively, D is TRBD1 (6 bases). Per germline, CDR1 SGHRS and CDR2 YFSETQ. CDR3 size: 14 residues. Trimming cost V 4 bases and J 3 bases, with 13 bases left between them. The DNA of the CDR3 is TGCGCCAGCAGCACACAGGGTGGGGACACTGAAGCTTTCTTT. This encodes CASSTQGGDTEAFF.

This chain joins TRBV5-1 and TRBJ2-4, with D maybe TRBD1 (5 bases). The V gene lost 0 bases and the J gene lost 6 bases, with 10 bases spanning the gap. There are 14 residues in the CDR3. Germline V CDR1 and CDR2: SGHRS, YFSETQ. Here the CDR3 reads CASSLGQSINIQYF. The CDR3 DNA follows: TGCGCCAGCAGCTTGGGACAGTCCATAAACATTCAGTACTTC.

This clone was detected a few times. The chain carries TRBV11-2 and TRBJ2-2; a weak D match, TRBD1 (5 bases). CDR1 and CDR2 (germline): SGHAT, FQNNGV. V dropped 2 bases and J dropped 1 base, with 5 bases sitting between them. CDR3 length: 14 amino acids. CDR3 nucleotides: TGTGCCAGCAGCTTAAGGGGGAACACCGGGGAGCTGTTTTTT. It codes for CASSLRGNTGELFF.

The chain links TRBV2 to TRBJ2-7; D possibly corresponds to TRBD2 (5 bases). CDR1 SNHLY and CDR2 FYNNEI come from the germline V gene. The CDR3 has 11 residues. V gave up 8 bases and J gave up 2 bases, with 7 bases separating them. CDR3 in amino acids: CASRDPYEQYF. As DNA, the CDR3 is TGTGCCAGCCGGGATCCCTACGAGCAGTACTTC.

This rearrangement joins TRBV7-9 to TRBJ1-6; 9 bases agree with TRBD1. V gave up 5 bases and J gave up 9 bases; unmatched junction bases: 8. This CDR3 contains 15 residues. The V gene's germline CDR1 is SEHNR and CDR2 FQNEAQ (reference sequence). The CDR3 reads CASSKTGTGSSPLHF. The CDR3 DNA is TGTGCCAGCAGCAAGACCGGGACAGGGAGTTCACCCCTCCACTTT.

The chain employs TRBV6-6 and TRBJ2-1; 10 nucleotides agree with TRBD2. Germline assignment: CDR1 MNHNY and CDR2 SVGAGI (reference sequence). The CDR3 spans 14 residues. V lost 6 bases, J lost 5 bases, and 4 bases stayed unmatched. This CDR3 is CASRTSGINNEQFF. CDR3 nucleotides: TGTGCCAGCAGAACTAGCGGGATAAACAATGAGCAGTTCTTC.

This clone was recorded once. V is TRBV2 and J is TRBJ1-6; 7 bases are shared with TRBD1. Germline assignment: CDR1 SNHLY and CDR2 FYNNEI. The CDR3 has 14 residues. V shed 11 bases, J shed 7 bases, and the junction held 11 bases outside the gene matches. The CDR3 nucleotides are TGTGCCCGGAGGACAGGCCTGGGGAATTCACCCCTCCACTTT. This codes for CARRTGLGNSPLHF.

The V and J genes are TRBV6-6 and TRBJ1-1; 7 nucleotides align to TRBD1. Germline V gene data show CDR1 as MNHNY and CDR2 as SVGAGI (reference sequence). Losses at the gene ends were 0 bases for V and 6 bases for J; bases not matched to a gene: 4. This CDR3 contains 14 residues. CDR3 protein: CASSYSTGVPEAFF. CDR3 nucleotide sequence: TGTGCCAGCAGTTACTCAACAGGGGTCCCTGAAGCTTTCTTT.

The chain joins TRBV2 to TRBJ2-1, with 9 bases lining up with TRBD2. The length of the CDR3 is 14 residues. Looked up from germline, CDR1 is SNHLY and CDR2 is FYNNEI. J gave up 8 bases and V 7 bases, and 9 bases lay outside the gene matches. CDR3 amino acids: CASKGASGIDEQFF. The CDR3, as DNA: TGTGCCAGCAAGGGTGCTAGCGGGATTGATGAGCAGTTCTTC.

CDR3 loop: CASSKKGLGNIQYF. The CDR3 bases are TGTGCCAGCAGCAAGAAGGGGTTGGGAAACATTCAGTACTTC. The chain recombines TRBV13 with TRBJ2-4; D might be TRBD1 (5 bases). The V gene lost 5 bases and the J gene lost 6 bases, with 14 bases spanning the gap. This CDR3 spans 14 amino acids. Per germline, CDR1 PRHDT and CDR2 FYEKMQ (reference sequence).

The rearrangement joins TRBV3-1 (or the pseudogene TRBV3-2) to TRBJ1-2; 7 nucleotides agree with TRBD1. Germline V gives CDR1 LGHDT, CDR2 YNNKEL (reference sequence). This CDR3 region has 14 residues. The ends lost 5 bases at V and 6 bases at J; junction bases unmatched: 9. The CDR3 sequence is CASSKRQGTHGYTF. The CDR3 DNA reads TGTGCCAGCAGCAAAAGACAGGGCACGCATGGCTACACCTTC.